This TCR beta chain comes out of a study of T cell responses to AZD1222 COVID-19 vaccine. The V and J ends lost 4 bases and 0 bases, in that order; junction bases with no gene match: 1. Germline values: CDR1 SGHNT, CDR2 YYREEE (reference sequence). The CDR3 is 15 amino acids. Comment on this clone: Its antigen is unidentified.

Study-wide results and caveats: Only a handful of AZD1222 recipients were seropositive at baseline. Vaccine-associated CD4 TCRs spanned spike, dominant at 160-218 and 743-854. Repertoires were obtained solely post-peak T cell response. The reported proportion of spike-specific TCRs targeting unmutated variant regions was nearly half.

TCRdb's copy holds only in-frame clones and misses some; the assay was immunoSEQ multiplex PCR. The table includes about 55,000 clones, around 80% detected once. The receptor was derived from an adult who received the AZD1222 COVID-19 vaccine. The chain carries TRBV5-4 and TRBJ2-1; 10 nucleotides match TRBD1. This specimen was peripheral blood, taken 28 days after the second AZD1222 dose. The CDR3 nucleotides are TGTGCCAGCAGCCGGGACAGGGGCTCCTACAATGAGCAGTTCTTC. As protein: CASSRDRGSYNEQFF.